The T cell receptor (beta chain) described here comes from a study of CD4+ T cells in melanoma. Study observations and caveats: CD8+ T cell, macrophage and B cell function reportedly correlated with neoantigen-specific CD4+ T cells. In melanoma, neoantigen-specific CD4+ T cells reportedly differed in differentiation state.

TCRdb's copy holds only in-frame clones and misses some; the assay was immunoSEQ multiplex PCR. The data hold approximately 6,600 clones, with approximately 69% observed a single time. By share of the sample, this clone is medium-sized. Its matching antigen is unknown. Sequencing input: cells from a culture (not recorded whether cultured in vitro). This clonotype originated in a human donor with melanoma.

CDR3 sequence: CASTSTGQYEAFF. In DNA form, the CDR3 reads TGTGCCAGCACCTCAACGGGACAGTACGAAGCTTTCTTT. The chain uses TRBV28 and TRBJ1-1, with 7 nucleotides matching TRBD1. Germline V gives CDR1 MDHEN, CDR2 SYDVKM. The CDR3 sequence is 13 residues long. V gave up 7 bases and J gave up 8 bases; unmatched junction bases: 10. Based on the CDR3 plus reference TRBV28 and TRBJ1-1, the full variable domain is DVKVTQSSRYLVKRTGEKVFLECVQDMDHENMFWYRQDPGLGLRLIYFSYDVKMKEKGDIPEGYSVSREKKERFSLILESASTNQTSMYLCASTSTGQYEAFFGQGTRLTVV.